This T cell receptor beta chain was captured in a study of blood T cell repertoires in COVID-19. Overall study context: From T cells, B-cell-depleted T cells, or PBMCs came the material, which was cDNA or gDNA.

The CDR3 is made up of 13 amino acids. CDR1 and CDR2 (germline): SGHVS, FQNEAQ. The V gene lost 8 bases and the J gene lost 2 bases, with 12 bases spanning the gap. As processed by the authors: Amplifying reference gene primers gave estimates of nucleated cell counts. Libraries were prepared by immunoSEQ multiplex PCR; TCRdb keeps only in-frame clonotypes and omits some of them. The V and J calls and clone size are taken from that table; D and trimming were inferred from the DNA. Of about 350,000 clones listed, 80% to 90% were seen once; the top ten hold just under 6.5%. Input material: peripheral blood. The TCR was taken from a woman aged 45 to 65 with COVID-19, enrolled during active disease. The rearrangement joins TRBV7-8 to TRBJ1-2; TRBD1 is a possible D gene (6 bases). CDR3 nucleotide sequence: TGTGCCAGCTCAAGGGGGGGAAACTATGGCTACACCTTC. Translated: CASSRGGNYGYTF.